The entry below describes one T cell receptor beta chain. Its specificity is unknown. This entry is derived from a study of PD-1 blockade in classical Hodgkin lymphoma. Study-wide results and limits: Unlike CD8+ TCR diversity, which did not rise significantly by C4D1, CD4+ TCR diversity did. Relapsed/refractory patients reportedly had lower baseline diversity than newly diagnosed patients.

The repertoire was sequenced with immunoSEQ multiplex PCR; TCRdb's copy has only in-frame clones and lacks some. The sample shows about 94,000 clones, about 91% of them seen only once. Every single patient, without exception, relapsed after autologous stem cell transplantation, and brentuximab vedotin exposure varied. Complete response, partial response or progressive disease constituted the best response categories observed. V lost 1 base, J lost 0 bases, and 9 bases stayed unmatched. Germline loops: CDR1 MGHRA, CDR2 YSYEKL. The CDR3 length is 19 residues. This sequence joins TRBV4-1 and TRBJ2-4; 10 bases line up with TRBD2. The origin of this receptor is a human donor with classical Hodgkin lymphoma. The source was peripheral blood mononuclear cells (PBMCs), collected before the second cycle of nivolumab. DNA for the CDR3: TGCGCCAGCAGCCAAGCGGAGATAGCGGGGGGTCTAGCCAAAAACATTCAGTACTTC. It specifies CASSQAEIAGGLAKNIQYF.